This TCR beta chain was captured in a study of cytomegalovirus exposure and HLA in healthy donors. The donors were in the approximately 120-subject validation cohort; that cohort was separate from the roughly 700-subject first cohort. Profiled with immunoSEQ multiplex PCR; TCRdb holds only in-frame clones, not every one. The sample has tens of thousands of clones, around 82% seen once. Sample: PBMCs. The sequence derives from a woman aged 18-35 years in good health and CMV-seropositive.

The CDR3 protein is CASSEWGGPGNEQFF. CDR3 bases: TGTGCCAGCAGCGAGTGGGGGGGCCCAGGGAATGAGCAGTTCTTC. This rearrangement joins TRBV9 to TRBJ2-1; possible D gene TRBD2, 7 bases. The CDR3 totals 15 residues. CDR1 SGDLS and CDR2 YYNGEE come from the germline V gene. Trimming cost V 3 bases and J 7 bases, with 17 bases left between them. Variable domain in full (rest from reference TRBV9 and TRBJ2-1): DSGVTQTPKHLITATGQRVTLRCSPRSGDLSVYWYQQSLDQGLQFLIQYYNGEERAKGNILERFSAQQFPDLHSELNLSSLELGDSALYFCASSEWGGPGNEQFFGPGTRLTVL.